This T cell receptor beta chain was identified in a study of cytomegalovirus exposure and HLA in healthy donors (dated by TCRdb to about 2017). Concerning the study at large: An earlier analysis of some 600 of the donors reported over 250 Gb of sequence data and around 110 million unique TCR beta sequences obtained from approximately 180 million T cells. An early release covering over 500 HLA-typed donors comprised 300 to 350 gigabases of sequencing data and around 80 million unique TCR sequences. The genetic ancestry cluster associated with self-reported Caucasian donors included 81% of the 300 to 400 genotyped donors. The aim of the study was to test whether cataloging public T cell receptors could identify signatures of past pathogen exposure. The T cell repertoires of 666 subjects were profiled by immunosequencing and related to cytomegalovirus serostatus. Along with the 666-subject first cohort, a separate validation cohort of approximately 110 different subjects was used. To predict cytomegalovirus infection status, the study brought together high-throughput TCR immunosequencing, statistical association of individual TCRs with disease status, and machine learning. A later analysis re-analyzed previously published TCR beta repertoires from approximately 670 donors and added high-resolution HLA genotyping to study TCR occurrence patterns. In the later analysis, no new phenotypic data were used to find candidate immune exposures; instead, reliance was placed on TCR beta sequences and their occurrence across donors. To decide whether each TCR beta V gene segment behaved as functional or pseudogenic, an earlier analysis of fewer than 750 of the donors relied on high-throughput TCR beta sequencing. Donor age, sex, ethnicity and CMV serostatus were collected together with the repertoire data. A later genetic analysis used genome-wide SNP genotypes for about 55% of the 666 donors, treating that subset as a discovery cohort. All discovery cohort repertoires had been generated on a single sequencing platform. HLA typing included class I and class II loci at four-digit resolution. The number of donors typed differed by locus, with roughly 620-630 for A, B, C, DRB1 and DQB1, more than 500 for DQA1, approximately 570 for DPA1, and some 470 for DPB1. Several DR-DQ haplotypes were handled as single units for association and clustering because linkage in the cohort was strong. Across approximately 420 genotyped donors of the cohort, an average of roughly 200,000 unique TCR beta nucleotide sequences per donor were sequenced, and 15% to 20% of those sequences were non-productive.

Per the germline V gene, ENHRY is the CDR1 and SYGVKD is the CDR2. The trim is 11 bases for V and 6 bases for J, with a gap of 11 bases between the germline ends. The CDR3 measures 11 amino acids from cysteine to phenylalanine. The sequence is cut down to CDR3 DNA, 33 bases in frame from base 1. The cohort consisted of 666 healthy bone marrow donors. All cohort members were sampled while nominally healthy, although unrecorded immune exposures were likely present. The donor was CMV seropositive and was included in the group of 250 to 350 seropositive cohort members. Each donor provided a peripheral blood sample, and peripheral blood mononuclear cells were used for TCR beta sequencing. Genomic DNA was extracted from the blood cell samples with the Qiagen DNeasy Blood Extraction Kit. About this clone itself: Its cognate antigen has yet to be identified. There are no base qualities to consult, and no much larger clone falls within one base.

General study outcomes and caveats: A later analysis associated about 18,000 TCR beta sequences with specific HLA alleles at a false discovery rate of 0.05. About 15 rarely observed V segments, including chromosome 9 orphons, were excluded from the earlier analysis of approximately 600 of the donors because counts were too low. A total of fewer than 200 TCR beta chains were listed by the study as associated with cytomegalovirus. When HLA alleles, especially DR and DQ, strongly co-occurred, TCR associations were difficult to assign to individual alleles. While some public TCRs were present in many individuals, most TCR sequences turned up only very rarely across donors. In both the original and validation cohorts, the classifier was reported to diagnose cytomegalovirus status with high specificity and sensitivity. It was suggested by the authors that the approach could potentially be generalized to other disease states and immunological phenotypes. The cohort was sequenced for TCR beta chains only, and without alpha or paired-chain data the features that could be detected were limited. CMV serostatus was the only immune exposure information available for the cohort. A few of the identified cytomegalovirus-associated TCR beta chains were confirmed in vitro to be specific for cytomegalovirus antigens. A cluster of highly shared sequence variants was judged likely to be a technical artifact of the sequencing pipeline. Compared with equally common non-associated chains, HLA-associated TCR beta chains in a later analysis were more clonally expanded and had lower generation probabilities. A further reported finding was that TCR beta sequences accurately predicted the HLA-A and HLA-B alleles for most subjects in the first cohort. V-gene and J-gene trimming of TCR beta chains was associated with a missense DCLRE1C variant in a later genetic analysis, and the association was replicated in an independent cohort. The presence/absence analyses assumed that sequencing depth was roughly uniform across donors, and that assumption may not be true. Several of the top co-occurrence clusters appeared to be linked to parvovirus B19, influenza, CMV and Epstein-Barr virus, according to a later analysis. Linkage disequilibrium might explain the correlated functional status among segregating V segments, but an unknown experimental factor could not be ruled out. In a later analysis, most CMV-associated TCR beta chains were found to appear HLA-restricted, with HLA associations seemingly driven largely by CMV exposure. Broadly in line with IMGT annotations, most TCR beta V segments showed up in productive rearrangements about 87% or about 30% of the time in an earlier analysis of under 700 of the donors. In a later genetic analysis, fewer N-insertions in productive TCRs were reported among donors in an Asian-associated ancestry cluster than the 666-donor mean. The 87-base-pair reads could not distinguish some IMGT-functional V segments, including TRBV6-2 and TRBV6-3, so those segments were excluded. According to a later analysis, TCR association rates differed among HLA loci, with DRB1 alleles showing the most associated TCRs and HLA-C alleles showing the fewest. Because HLA typing was missing for some donors at each locus, association tests included only the typed subset.

Library construction relied on the immunoSEQ multiplex PCR assay. For the multiplex PCR, a mixture combining 60 forward primers for TCR Vbeta segments and 13 reverse primers for TCR Jbeta segments was used. The CDR3 region of rearranged TCR beta genes was amplified from genomic DNA by a multiplex PCR assay. The Illumina HiSeq System was used to sequence the amplified TCR beta libraries as 87-base-pair reads. Per the authors' processing: In a later analysis, tens of millions of unique TCR beta chains were counted across the 500 to 850 repertoires, and roughly 11 million of these chains were shared by at least two donors. Raw reads were error-corrected and collapsed into unique sequences by a nearest-neighbor algorithm in which closely related sequences were merged to remove PCR and sequencing errors. CDR3 sequences were aligned to IMGT reference sequences to assign V, D and J gene segments. Each retained sequence needed at least a six-nucleotide match to both a V gene segment and a J gene segment. A rearrangement was called productive if the CDR3 had no stop codons and remained in frame with V and J, and every other rearrangement was called non-productive. CDR3 was defined according to IMGT convention as the region running from the second conserved V-encoded cysteine to the conserved J-encoded phenylalanine. The earlier analysis of about 570 of the donors excluded any sequence lacking an unambiguous match to a single V gene segment. An earlier analysis of roughly 590 of the donors called V segments functional above 56.7% productive rearrangements and segregating when the between-donor standard deviation exceeded 5%. A statistical classification framework was built to diagnose cytomegalovirus status from the catalog of TCR beta chain sequences. A later analysis assigned V and J genes by comparing TCR nucleotide sequences with IMGT/GENE-DB human TR gene sequences. A later analysis assigned CDR3 sequences and most-parsimonious VDJ recombination scenarios with the TCRdist pipeline. A later analysis defined each TCR beta chain by its CDR3 amino acid sequence plus V-gene family, and excluded reads lacking a unique V-gene family. In a later analysis, around 650 highly shared, low-generation-probability nucleotide sequences were removed to address suspected cross-contamination and a sequencing artifact. A later analysis calculated a clonal expansion index for each public chain from normalized within-repertoire ranks of inferred template counts. Generation probabilities in a later analysis came from a VDJ recombination model fitted to out-of-frame rearrangements, and those results were checked against IGoR. A later analysis scored TCR-TCR, TCR-HLA and TCR-CMV co-occurrence with hypergeometric tests, applying a repertoire-size bias correction to TCR pairs. A later analysis estimated false discovery rates by permuting HLA or CMV assignments 20 times. A later analysis grouped co-occurring TCRs with DBSCAN, adding TCRdist sequence similarity when clustering within HLA-allele-positive subsets. For co-occurrence clustering, repertoires with fewer than 30,000 or more than 120,000 public chains were excluded, along with roughly 5 repertoires with anomalous nucleotide sharing. Held by TCRdb, this immuneACCESS table contains in-frame sequences only and omits some clones. Under half of the omission traces to an unresolved V gene where checked; the cause of the rest is unknown. V, J and clone size were drawn from that table, and D and trimming were deduced from the DNA. Here the sample has about 120,000 clones; around three quarters occur a single time. Approximately 4.2% of the sample is held by the ten biggest clonotypes.

The receptor was derived from a male donor in good health and CMV-seropositive. Sequencing was carried out using PBMCs. The V and J segments used are TRBV10-3 and TRBJ2-1, with TRBD1 tentatively as D gene (5 bases match). CDR3 loop: CASSGLNEQFF. The DNA is TGTGCCTCATCAGGGCTCAATGAGCAGTTCTTC.